A single sample gave rise to the 13 T cell receptor beta chains below, sequenced in a study of regulatory T cells in long-lasting Graves disease. Investigators prepared the TCR beta libraries by applying iRepertoire HTBI primers and Arm-PCR of CDR3 regions. TCRdb recomputed calls from the multiplex PCR reads with MiXCR, one row per CDR3 protein. The sample consists of some 350,000 distinct CDR3 sequences, around 16% of them appearing once. Specified time point: newly diagnosed GD, antithyroid drugs for less than 3 months. Making the TCR library involved RNA that had been extracted from PBMCs. These records were also assigned to another study, of T cells in Graves' hyperthyroidism and ophthalmopathy.

The source was peripheral blood mononuclear cells (PBMCs), collected at new diagnosis, from a patient treated with antithyroid drugs. These receptors all stem from a woman in her late teens or twenties with Graves disease.

The chain combines TRBV7-3 with TRBJ2-1; D is uncertain. V was shortened by 1 base and J by 5 bases, with 6 bases between the two germline ends. There are 13 residues in the CDR3. Germline V CDR1 and CDR2: SGHTA, FQGTGA. The CDR3 region has the DNA TGTGCCAGCAGCTTAAGTAACAACAATGAGCAGTTCTTC. It specifies CASSLSNNNEQFF.

This clonotype has ten or more counts. The chain employs TRBV12-3 or TRBV12-4 and TRBJ1-2; D not resolved. The CDR3 has 14 residues. V shed 3 bases and J shed 4 bases, with 12 bases lying between them. The CDR3 region is CASSFRPPLYGYTF. CDR3 DNA sequence: TGTGCCAGCAGTTTTCGACCTCCGCTCTATGGCTACACCTTC.

The chain uses TRBV15 and TRBJ1-3; no definite D call. The V and J ends lost 5 bases and 0 bases respectively, with 8 bases between them. This CDR3 contains 14 residues. The V gene's germline CDR1 is LNHNV and CDR2 YYDKDF (reference sequence). CDR3 amino acids: CATSEAGSGNTIYF. CDR3 bases: TGTGCCACCAGCGAAGCAGGCTCTGGAAACACCATATATTTT.

The table lists this clonotype with a few counts. J is TRBJ2-7 and V is TRBV5-1; possible D gene TRBD1, 5 bases. V was pared by 7 bases and J by 2 bases, with 16 bases between. Germline V gives CDR1 SGHRS, CDR2 YFSETQ. There are 14 residues in the CDR3. CDR3 residues: CASSKGRITYEQYF. DNA of the CDR3: TGCGCCAGCTCAAAGGGGCGGATAACCTACGAGCAGTACTTC. The full variable domain, in which reference TRBV5-1 and TRBJ2-7 provide the parts outside the CDR3, is KAGVTQTPRYLIKTRGQQVTLSCSPISGHRSVSWYQQTPGQGLQFLFEYFSETQRNKGNFPGRFSGRQFSNSRSEMNVSTLELGDSALYLCASSKGRITYEQYFGPGTRLTVT.

This clonotype was counted ten times or more. The V call is TRBV3-1, the J call TRBJ2-1, with D perhaps TRBD2 (5 bases). This CDR3 region has 14 residues. The germline gives CDR1 LGHDT, CDR2 YNNKEL (reference sequence). The ends were cut back, 4 bases at V and 4 bases at J, with 11 bases in the middle. CDR3 protein: CASSPPPGYNEQFF. The CDR3 region has the DNA TGTGCCAGCAGCCCTCCCCCGGGATACAATGAGCAGTTCTTC.

This clonotype was observed at least ten times. The chain recombines TRBV7-9 with TRBJ2-1, with 7 bases aligning to TRBD2. CDR3 length equals 15 residues. CDR1 is SEHNR, CDR2 FQNEAQ, per germline (reference sequence). Trimming removed 5 bases from V and 4 bases from J; junction bases left unmatched: 8. The CDR3 DNA reads TGTGCCAGCAGCCGCGGGAGAAACCTATACAATGAGCAGTTCTTC. It is translated as CASSRGRNLYNEQFF.

The V and J genes are TRBV20-1 and TRBJ2-1; D ambiguous. Trimming pared 6 bases from V and 6 bases from J, leaving 18 bases between. The CDR3 covers 14 residues. Germline values: CDR1 DFQATT, CDR2 SNEGSKA (reference sequence). CDR3 in DNA: TGCAGTGCCAAACCGAAGCACCGGGCCAATGAGCAGTTCTTC. It specifies CSAKPKHRANEQFF.

This clonotype was seen ten or more times. The genes are TRBV5-1 and TRBJ2-7; 7 bases map to TRBD1. Germline CDR1 SGHRS, CDR2 YFSETQ. The CDR3 is 15 amino acids. Unmatched junction bases numbered 7, after V lost 0 bases and J lost 4 bases. The CDR3 protein is CASSLEGGFRYEQYF. CDR3 nucleotides: TGCGCCAGCAGCTTGGAAGGGGGCTTTAGATACGAGCAGTACTTC.

This chain connects TRBV14 to TRBJ2-2; D is unresolved. The CDR3 totals 13 residues. V was trimmed by 2 bases and J by 7 bases, leaving 8 bases between them. The germline CDR1 and CDR2 sequences are SGHDN and FVKESK. The DNA of the CDR3 is TGTGCCAGCAGCCAAAACCTCGGCGGGGAGCTGTTTTTT. Translation: CASSQNLGGELFF. Drawing the rest from reference TRBV14 and TRBJ2-2, the complete variable domain is EAGVTQFPSHSVIEKGQTVTLRCDPISGHDNLYWYRRVMGKEIKFLLHFVKESKQDESGMPNNRFLAERTGGTYSTLKVQPAELEDSGVYFCASSQNLGGELFFGEGSRLTVL.

This CDR3 is CASSAGTSGGNQETQYF. For the CDR3, the DNA is TGTGCCAGCAGCGCCGGGACTAGCGGGGGCAACCAAGAGACCCAGTACTTC. The rearrangement links TRBV9 to TRBJ2-5; 14 positions agree with TRBD2. J was trimmed by 0 bases and V by 3 bases; bases with no gene match: 4. Germline V gene data show CDR1 as SGDLS and CDR2 as YYNGEE. The CDR3 totals 17 residues.

This clonotype was counted many times. The chain uses TRBV19 and TRBJ1-1; 10 positions agree with TRBD1. V trimming: 9 bases; J trimming: 5 bases; junction bases outside the gene matches: 9. This CDR3 is 14 amino acids long. The germline CDR1 and CDR2 sequences are LNHDA and SQIVND (reference sequence). CDR3 sequence: CASNRGQGTTEAFF. The CDR3 DNA is TGTGCCAGCAACAGGGGACAGGGGACGACTGAAGCTTTCTTT. Full variable domain (missing parts from reference TRBV19 and TRBJ1-1): DGGITQSPKYLFRKEGQNVTLSCEQNLNHDAMYWYRQDPGQGLRLIYYSQIVNDFQKGDIAEGYSVSREKKESFPLTVTSAQKNPTAFYLCASNRGQGTTEAFFGQGTRLTVV.

This clonotype has more than one count but fewer than ten. The J gene is TRBJ2-3, the V gene TRBV24-1; TRBD1 might be the D (5 bases). Germline V gives CDR1 KGHDR, CDR2 SFDVKD. This CDR3 region has 16 residues. Trimming pared 7 bases from V and 3 bases from J, leaving 19 bases between. CDR3 region: CATSDRFRVETDTQYF. The CDR3 bases are TGTGCCACCAGCGATCGATTCAGGGTCGAGACAGATACGCAGTATTTT.

This clonotype was detected ten times or more. DNA for the CDR3: TGTGCCTGGACTCGGGAGTGGGAGCAGTACTTC. Translation gives CAWTREWEQYF. The chain couples TRBV30 to TRBJ2-7, with a weak D call TRBD2 (6 bases). V was clipped by 4 bases and J by 7 bases, with 11 bases between them. CDR1 and CDR2 (germline): GTSNPN, SVGIG (reference sequence). The CDR3 covers 11 residues.